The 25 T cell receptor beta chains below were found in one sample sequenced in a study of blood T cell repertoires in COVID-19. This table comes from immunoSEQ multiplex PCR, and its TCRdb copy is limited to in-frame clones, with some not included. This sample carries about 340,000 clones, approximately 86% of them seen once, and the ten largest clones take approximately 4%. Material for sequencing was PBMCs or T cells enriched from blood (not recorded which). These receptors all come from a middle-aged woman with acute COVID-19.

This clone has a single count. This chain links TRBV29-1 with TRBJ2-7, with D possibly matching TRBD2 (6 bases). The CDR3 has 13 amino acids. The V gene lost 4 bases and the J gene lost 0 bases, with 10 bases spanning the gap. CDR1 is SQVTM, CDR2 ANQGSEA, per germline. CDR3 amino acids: CSVVGGVSYEQYF. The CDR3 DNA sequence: TGCAGCGTTGTTGGCGGGGTCTCCTACGAGCAGTACTTC.

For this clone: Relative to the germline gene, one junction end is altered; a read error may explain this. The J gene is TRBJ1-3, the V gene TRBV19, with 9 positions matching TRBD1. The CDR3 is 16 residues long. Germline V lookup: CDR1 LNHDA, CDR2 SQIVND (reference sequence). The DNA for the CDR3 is TGTGCCAGTAGTCCCTACGGGGACAGGGAGACGGCCTTTGAGAATTTT. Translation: CASSPYGDRETAFENF.

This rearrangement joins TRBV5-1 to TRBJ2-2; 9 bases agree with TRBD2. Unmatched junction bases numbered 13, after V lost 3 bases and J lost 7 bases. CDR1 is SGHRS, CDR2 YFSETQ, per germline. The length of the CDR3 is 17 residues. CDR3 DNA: TGCGCCAGCAGCTCGACCGGACTAGCGACTAGCCTCGGGGAGCTGTTTTTT. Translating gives CASSSTGLATSLGELFF.

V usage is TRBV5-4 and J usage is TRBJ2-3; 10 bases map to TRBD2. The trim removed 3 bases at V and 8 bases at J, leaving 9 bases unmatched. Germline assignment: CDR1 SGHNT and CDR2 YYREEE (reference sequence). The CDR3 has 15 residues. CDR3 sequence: CASSWEASGGGTQYF. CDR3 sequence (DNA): TGTGCCAGCAGCTGGGAGGCTAGCGGGGGAGGTACGCAGTATTTT.

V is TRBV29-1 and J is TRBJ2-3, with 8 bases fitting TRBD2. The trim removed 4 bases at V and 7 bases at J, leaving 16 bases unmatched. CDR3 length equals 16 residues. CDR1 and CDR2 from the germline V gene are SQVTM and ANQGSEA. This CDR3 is CSVVVLLSGRGNTQYF. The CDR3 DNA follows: TGCAGCGTTGTTGTTTTATTGAGCGGGAGAGGCAATACGCAGTATTTT.

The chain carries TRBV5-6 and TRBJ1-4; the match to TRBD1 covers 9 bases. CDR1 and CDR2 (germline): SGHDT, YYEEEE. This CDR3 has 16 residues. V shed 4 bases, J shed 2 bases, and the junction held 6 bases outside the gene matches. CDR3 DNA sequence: TGTGCCAGCAGCACCGGGACAGGGTTGACTAATGAAAAACTGTTTTTT. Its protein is CASSTGTGLTNEKLFF.

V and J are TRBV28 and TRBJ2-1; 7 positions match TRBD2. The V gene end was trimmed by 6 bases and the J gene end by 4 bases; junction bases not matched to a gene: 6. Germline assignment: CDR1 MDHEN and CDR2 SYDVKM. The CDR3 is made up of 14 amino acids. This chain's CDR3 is CASRIREGYNEQFF. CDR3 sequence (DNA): TGTGCCAGCAGAATAAGGGAGGGTTACAATGAGCAGTTCTTC.

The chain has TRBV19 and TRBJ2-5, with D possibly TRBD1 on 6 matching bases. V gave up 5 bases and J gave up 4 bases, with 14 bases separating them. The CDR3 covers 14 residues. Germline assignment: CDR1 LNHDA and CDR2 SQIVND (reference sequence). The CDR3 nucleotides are TGTGCCAGTAGTGAACAGGGAAATGGAGAGACCCAGTACTTC. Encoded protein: CASSEQGNGETQYF.

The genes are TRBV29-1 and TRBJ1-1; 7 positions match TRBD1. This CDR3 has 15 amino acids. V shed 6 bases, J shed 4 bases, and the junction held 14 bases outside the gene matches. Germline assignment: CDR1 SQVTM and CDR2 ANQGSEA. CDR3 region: CSVTGLRGRFTEAFF. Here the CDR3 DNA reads TGCAGCGTAACCGGATTGAGGGGGCGTTTCACTGAAGCTTTCTTT. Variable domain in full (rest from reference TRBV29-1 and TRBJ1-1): SAVISQKPSRDICQRGTSLTIQCQVDSQVTMMFWYRQQPGQSLTLIATANQGSEATYESGFVIDKFPISRPNLTFSTLTVSNMSPEDSSIYLCSVTGLRGRFTEAFFGQGTRLTVV.

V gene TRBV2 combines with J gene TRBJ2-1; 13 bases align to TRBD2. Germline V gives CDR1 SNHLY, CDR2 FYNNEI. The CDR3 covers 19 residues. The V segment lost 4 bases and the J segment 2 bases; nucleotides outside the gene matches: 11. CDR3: CASSALRTSGGPAYNEQFF. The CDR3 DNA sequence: TGTGCCAGCAGTGCCCTCAGGACTAGCGGGGGCCCGGCCTACAATGAGCAGTTCTTC.

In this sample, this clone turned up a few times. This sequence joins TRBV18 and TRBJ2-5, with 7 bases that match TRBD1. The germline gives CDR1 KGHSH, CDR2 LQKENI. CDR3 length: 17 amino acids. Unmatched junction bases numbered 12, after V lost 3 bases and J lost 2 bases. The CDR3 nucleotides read TGTGCCAGCTCACCGACTCCCCCGGGACAGAGGCAAGAGACCCAGTACTTC. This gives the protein CASSPTPPGQRQETQYF.

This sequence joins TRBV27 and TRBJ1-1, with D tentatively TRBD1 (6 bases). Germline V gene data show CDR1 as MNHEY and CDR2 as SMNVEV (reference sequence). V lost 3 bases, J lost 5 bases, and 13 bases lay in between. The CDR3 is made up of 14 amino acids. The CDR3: CASSFSVRGTEAFF. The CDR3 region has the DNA TGTGCCAGCAGTTTCAGTGTTAGGGGGACTGAAGCTTTCTTT.

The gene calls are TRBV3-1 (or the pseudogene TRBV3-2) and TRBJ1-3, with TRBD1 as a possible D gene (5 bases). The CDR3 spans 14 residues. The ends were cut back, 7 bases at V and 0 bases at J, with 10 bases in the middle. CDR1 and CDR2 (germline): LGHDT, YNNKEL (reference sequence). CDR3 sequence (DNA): TGTGCCAGCACCCCGGGGGGCTCTGGAAACACCATATATTTT. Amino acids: CASTPGGSGNTIYF.

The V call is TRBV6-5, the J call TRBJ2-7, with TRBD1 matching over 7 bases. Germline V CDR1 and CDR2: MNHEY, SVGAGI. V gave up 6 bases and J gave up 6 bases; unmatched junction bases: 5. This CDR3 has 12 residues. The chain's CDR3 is CASRTPGGEQYF. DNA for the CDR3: TGTGCCAGCAGAACCCCAGGGGGCGAGCAGTACTTC.

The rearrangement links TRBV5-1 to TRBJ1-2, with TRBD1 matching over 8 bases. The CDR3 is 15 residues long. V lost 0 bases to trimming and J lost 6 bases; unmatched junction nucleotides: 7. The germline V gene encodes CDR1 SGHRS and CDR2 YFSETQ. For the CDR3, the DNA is TGCGCCAGCAGCTTGGCAGGGGACAGGAGGGATGGCTACACCTTC. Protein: CASSLAGDRRDGYTF.

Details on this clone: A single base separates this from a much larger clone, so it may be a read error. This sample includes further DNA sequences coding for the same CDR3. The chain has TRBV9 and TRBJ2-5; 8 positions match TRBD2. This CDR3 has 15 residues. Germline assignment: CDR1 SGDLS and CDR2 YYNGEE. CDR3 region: CASSAQGREGETQYF. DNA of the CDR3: TGTGCTAGCAGCGCCCAGGGACGGGAGGGAGAGACCCAGTACTTC.

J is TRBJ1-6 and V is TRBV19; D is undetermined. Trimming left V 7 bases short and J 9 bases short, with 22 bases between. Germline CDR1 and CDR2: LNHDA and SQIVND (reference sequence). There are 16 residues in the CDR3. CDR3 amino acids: CASTKQYPALSSPLHF. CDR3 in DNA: TGTGCCAGTACCAAACAGTATCCGGCACTGAGTTCACCCCTCCACTTT.

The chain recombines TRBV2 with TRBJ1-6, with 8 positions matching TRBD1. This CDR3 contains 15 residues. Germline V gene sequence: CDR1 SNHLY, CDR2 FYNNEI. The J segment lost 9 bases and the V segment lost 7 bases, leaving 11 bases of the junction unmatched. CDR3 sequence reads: CASNLDRVGFSPLHF. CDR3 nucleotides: TGTGCCAGCAACTTGGACAGGGTTGGGTTTTCACCCCTCCACTTT.

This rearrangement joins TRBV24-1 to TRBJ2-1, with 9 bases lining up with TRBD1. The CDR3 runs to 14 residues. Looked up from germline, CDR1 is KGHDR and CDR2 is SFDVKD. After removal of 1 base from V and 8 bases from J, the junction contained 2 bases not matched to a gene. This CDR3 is CATSDFRTGDEQFF. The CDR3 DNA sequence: TGTGCCACCAGTGATTTCCGGACAGGGGATGAGCAGTTCTTC.

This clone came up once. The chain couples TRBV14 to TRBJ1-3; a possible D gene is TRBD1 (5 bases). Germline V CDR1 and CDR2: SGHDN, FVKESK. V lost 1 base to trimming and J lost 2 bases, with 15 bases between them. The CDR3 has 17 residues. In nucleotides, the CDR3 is TGTGCCAGCAGCCAAGCTTGGGGCAGTGTACCTGGAAACACCATATATTTT. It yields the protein CASSQAWGSVPGNTIYF.

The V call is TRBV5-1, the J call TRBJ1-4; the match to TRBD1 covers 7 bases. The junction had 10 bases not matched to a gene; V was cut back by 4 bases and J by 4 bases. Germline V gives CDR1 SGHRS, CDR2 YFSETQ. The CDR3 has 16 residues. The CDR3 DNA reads TGCGCCAGCAGCCAACAGCCAGGGGGTAGTAATGAAAAACTGTTTTTT. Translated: CASSQQPGGSNEKLFF.

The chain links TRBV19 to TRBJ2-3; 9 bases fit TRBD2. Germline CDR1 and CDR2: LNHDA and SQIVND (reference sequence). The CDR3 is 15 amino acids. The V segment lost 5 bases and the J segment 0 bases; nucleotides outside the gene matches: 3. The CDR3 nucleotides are TGTGCCAGTAGTCCGACTAGCGGAAGCACAGATACGCAGTATTTT. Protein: CASSPTSGSTDTQYF.

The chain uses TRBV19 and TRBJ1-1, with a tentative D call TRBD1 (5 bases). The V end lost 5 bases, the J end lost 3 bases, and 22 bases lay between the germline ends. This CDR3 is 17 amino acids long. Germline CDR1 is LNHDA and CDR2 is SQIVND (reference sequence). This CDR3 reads CASSVFEGRSADTEAFF. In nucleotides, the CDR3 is TGTGCCAGTAGTGTCTTTGAGGGGAGGTCGGCGGACACTGAAGCTTTCTTT.

CDR3 sequence (DNA): TGTGCCAGCAGCCCTAGGACATTTCAAGAGACCCAGTACTTC. Amino acids: CASSPRTFQETQYF. The chain carries TRBV9 and TRBJ2-5, with D tentatively TRBD1 (5 bases). The CDR3 is made up of 14 amino acids. Germline CDR1 SGDLS, CDR2 YYNGEE. V lost 4 bases and J 2 bases, leaving 12 bases between the germline ends.

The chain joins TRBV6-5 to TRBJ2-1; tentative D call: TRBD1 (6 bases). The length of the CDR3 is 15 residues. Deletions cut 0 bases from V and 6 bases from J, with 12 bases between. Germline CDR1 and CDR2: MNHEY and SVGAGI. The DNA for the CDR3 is TGTGCCAGCAGTTACTCAGGGACACGTTTCAATGAGCAGTTCTTC. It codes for CASSYSGTRFNEQFF.